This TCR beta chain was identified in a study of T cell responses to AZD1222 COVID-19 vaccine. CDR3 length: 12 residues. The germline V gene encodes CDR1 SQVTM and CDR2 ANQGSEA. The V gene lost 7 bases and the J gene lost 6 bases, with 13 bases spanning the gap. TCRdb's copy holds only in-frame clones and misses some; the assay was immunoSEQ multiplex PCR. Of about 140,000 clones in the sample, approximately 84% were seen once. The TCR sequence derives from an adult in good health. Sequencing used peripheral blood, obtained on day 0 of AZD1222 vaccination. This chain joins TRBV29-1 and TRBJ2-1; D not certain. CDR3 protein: CSATDGTNEQFF. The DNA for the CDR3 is TGCAGCGCGACCGACGGAACCAATGAGCAGTTCTTC.